Below are 18 T cell receptor beta chains sequenced from a single sample in a study of blood T cell repertoires in COVID-19 (TCRdb year 2020). The library was prepared using the immunoSEQ multiplex PCR assay. TCRdb mirrors the immuneACCESS table, restricted to in-frame sequences. Some clones are absent from its copies; in checked studies, under half trace to an unresolved V gene, and the reason for the others is unknown. The sample contains some 200,000 clones, 86% of them found a single time. The ten largest clones represent 0.7% to 0.95% of the sample. The source material was peripheral blood. The source is a woman in her seventies with acute or convalescent COVID-19.

The chain employs TRBV6-6 and TRBJ2-7; weak D call: TRBD2 (5 bases). Trimming removed 4 bases from V and 2 bases from J, with 18 bases in between. The CDR3 extends over 16 amino acids. Per germline, CDR1 MNHNY and CDR2 SVGAGI (reference sequence). The CDR3, as DNA: TGTGCCAGCAGTTCCCCTCCGGGCGGGCTCGCCTACGAGCAGTACTTC. Translation: CASSSPPGGLAYEQYF.

The sample holds a few counts of this clone. This chain uses TRBV24-1 with TRBJ1-2; D is uncertain. Between the trimmed V and J ends, which lost 1 base and 7 bases, there was a span of 6 bases. CDR3 length: 12 residues. Germline CDR1 reads KGHDR; CDR2 reads SFDVKD. CDR3 in DNA: TGTGCCACCAGTGATTTTTACAGTGGCTACACCTTC. It encodes CATSDFYSGYTF.

This clone was recorded a few times. Other nucleotide sequences in the sample specify the same CDR3. The V call is TRBV11-3, the J call TRBJ2-7; D possibly corresponds to TRBD2 (5 bases). CDR3 size: 14 residues. CDR1 is SGHNT and CDR2 is YENEEA in the germline V gene. Trimming took off 1 base at V and 3 bases at J, with 10 bases between the two ends. CDR3 sequence (DNA): TGTGCCAGCAGCTTAGGGGGAGAACGCTACGAGCAGTACTTC. Its translation: CASSLGGERYEQYF.

This clone was counted a single time. One end of the junction is discordant with germline, which a read error may explain. This sequence joins TRBV5-5 and TRBJ1-1; TRBD1 matches at 7 bases. The CDR3 is 15 residues long. CDR1 SGHKS and CDR2 YYEKEE come from the germline V gene (reference sequence). CDR3 loop: CVSSLTGQPLSEAFF. In DNA, the CDR3 is TGTGTCAGCAGCTTGACGGGACAGCCGCTTTCGGAAGCTTTCTTT.

The chain has TRBV20-1 and TRBJ2-5; 8 positions match TRBD2. The trim removed 3 bases at V and 1 base at J, leaving 7 bases unmatched. The CDR3 runs 15 residues. Germline V gives CDR1 DFQATT, CDR2 SNEGSKA (reference sequence). The CDR3, as DNA: TGCAGTGCTAGTCTCATAGCGGGACTCCAAGAGACCCAGTACTTC. Its translation: CSASLIAGLQETQYF.

DNA for the CDR3: TGTGCCAGCAGCTTAGGAGTCACGCAAAATCAGCCCCAGCATTTT. This codes for CASSLGVTQNQPQHF. The chain carries TRBV7-2 and TRBJ1-5; D ambiguous. The CDR3 runs 15 residues. The germline gives CDR1 SGHTA, CDR2 FQGNSA. V was clipped by 1 base and J by 4 bases, with 11 bases between them.

This sequence joins TRBV6-1 and TRBJ2-2, with D maybe TRBD2 (6 bases). The ends were cut back, 0 bases at V and 4 bases at J, with 12 bases in the middle. This CDR3 region has 16 residues. Per the germline V gene, CDR1 is MNHNS and CDR2 is SASEGT. In nucleotides, the CDR3 is TGTGCCAGCAGTGAAGCGGGACTCCCCCCCACCGGGGAGCTGTTTTTT. Residues: CASSEAGLPPTGELFF.

The V call is TRBV12-3 or TRBV12-4, the J call TRBJ2-1; 7 bases fit TRBD2. Unmatched junction bases numbered 7, after V lost 5 bases and J lost 12 bases. This CDR3 region has 12 residues. CDR3: CASSATSVRQFF. The CDR3 bases are TGTGCCAGCAGTGCCACTAGCGTGCGGCAGTTCTTC.

The sample holds one count of this clone. The chain couples TRBV11-2 to TRBJ2-3, with D possibly matching TRBD2 (5 bases). CDR3 length: 18 residues. The V end was cut by 4 bases, the J end by 0 bases, with 20 bases between. Germline CDR1 is SGHAT and CDR2 is FQNNGV. The CDR3 loop is CASSSRGLFRTSTDTQYF. CDR3 DNA sequence: TGTGCCAGCAGCTCTCGGGGTCTGTTTAGAACTAGCACAGATACGCAGTATTTT.

A remark on this clone: The sample carries other DNA sequences with the same CDR3. The chain is built from TRBV12-3 or TRBV12-4 and TRBJ2-7; D is perhaps TRBD2 (6 bases). Trimming shortened V by 11 bases and J by 2 bases, and 13 bases separated the two germline ends. The length of the CDR3 is 12 residues. For the CDR3, the DNA is TGTGCCTGCGGGACTGACGCCTACGAGCAGTACTTC. Translation: CACGTDAYEQYF.

The chain combines TRBV4-3 with TRBJ1-2; no firm D call. This CDR3 spans 14 amino acids. CDR1 and CDR2 (germline): LGHNA, YSLEER. V was clipped by 3 bases and J by 3 bases, with 11 bases between them. This CDR3 reads CASSQETGDYGYTF. CDR3 in DNA: TGCGCCAGCAGCCAGGAAACCGGGGACTATGGCTACACCTTC.

The rearrangement links TRBV6-1 to TRBJ2-7; D gene ambiguous. V was trimmed by 0 bases and J by 3 bases, leaving 12 bases between them. There are 15 residues in the CDR3. Germline values: CDR1 MNHNS, CDR2 SASEGT. Written as DNA, the CDR3 is TGTGCCAGCAGTGAAGCGCCCGGTTCTTACTACGAGCAGTACTTC. Protein: CASSEAPGSYYEQYF.

CDR3 in amino acids: CASSPAGLNYGYTF. As DNA, the CDR3 is TGTGCCAGCTCACCGGCTGGCCTTAACTATGGCTACACCTTC. The chain is built from TRBV18 and TRBJ1-2; D is ambiguous. This CDR3 region has 14 residues. V shed 3 bases and J shed 1 base, with 9 bases lying between them. The germline CDR1 and CDR2 sequences are KGHSH and LQKENI.

The V call is TRBV4-1, the J call TRBJ2-5, with TRBD2 matching 10 bases. J gave up 2 bases and V 2 bases, and 8 bases lay outside the gene matches. Germline CDR1 and CDR2: MGHRA and YSYEKL. The length of the CDR3 is 17 residues. This CDR3 reads CASSQTQAGGPQETQYF. CDR3 coding DNA: TGCGCCAGCAGCCAAACTCAAGCGGGGGGGCCTCAAGAGACCCAGTACTTC.

V and J are TRBV28 and TRBJ1-2, with unresolved D. V was cut by 5 bases and J by 7 bases, with 17 bases left in between. Germline values: CDR1 MDHEN, CDR2 SYDVKM. There are 14 residues in the CDR3. CDR3 residues: CASSPPQRTGGYTF. As DNA, the CDR3 is TGTGCCAGCAGTCCCCCACAAAGGACTGGTGGCTACACCTTC.

In its sample, this clone was seen a few times. The chain couples TRBV4-3 to TRBJ2-7; D is possibly TRBD2 (6 bases). Trimming left V 6 bases short and J 6 bases short, with 15 bases between. There are 13 residues in the CDR3. Germline loops: CDR1 LGHNA, CDR2 YSLEER. The CDR3 bases are TGCGCCAGCAGTCGCGAGGGAGGATCCGAGCAGTACTTC. This codes for CASSREGGSEQYF.

V gene TRBV6-5 combines with J gene TRBJ1-5; 8 nucleotides agree with TRBD1. J was trimmed by 10 bases and V by 6 bases; bases with no gene match: 5. Germline CDR1 MNHEY, CDR2 SVGAGI. The length of the CDR3 is 12 residues. For the CDR3, the DNA is TGTGCCAGCAGCGCCCCAGGGGGCCCCCAGCATTTT. Translation gives CASSAPGGPQHF.

This chain's CDR3 is CASSWRGASTEAFF. CDR3 DNA: TGTGCCAGCAGTTGGCGGGGGGCGAGCACTGAAGCTTTCTTT. The rearrangement links TRBV6-2 or TRBV6-3 to TRBJ1-1; D perhaps matches TRBD1 (6 bases). The V gene lost 4 bases and the J gene lost 4 bases, with 13 bases spanning the gap. CDR1 and CDR2 (germline): MNHEY, SVGEGT. The CDR3 totals 14 residues.